The T cell receptor beta chain under discussion was sequenced for a study of control samples from healthy donors and cancer patients. Germline V gene sequence: CDR1 SGHNT, CDR2 YENEEA. The CDR3 spans 16 residues. V was pared by 5 bases and J by 6 bases, with 13 bases of the junction left unmatched. Sequenced by immunoSEQ multiplex PCR; TCRdb stores in-frame clones only, minus some. The profile shows 150,000 to 200,000 clones, 85% to 90% of them singletons. V usage is TRBV11-3 and J usage is TRBJ2-7; the match to TRBD1 covers 10 bases. Sequenced sample: blood. This sequence was found in a man under 40 in good health. The CDR3 is CASSGRDRGGRGEQYF. The CDR3 DNA reads as TGTGCCAGCAGCGGCCGGGACAGGGGAGGTCGGGGCGAGCAGTACTTC.